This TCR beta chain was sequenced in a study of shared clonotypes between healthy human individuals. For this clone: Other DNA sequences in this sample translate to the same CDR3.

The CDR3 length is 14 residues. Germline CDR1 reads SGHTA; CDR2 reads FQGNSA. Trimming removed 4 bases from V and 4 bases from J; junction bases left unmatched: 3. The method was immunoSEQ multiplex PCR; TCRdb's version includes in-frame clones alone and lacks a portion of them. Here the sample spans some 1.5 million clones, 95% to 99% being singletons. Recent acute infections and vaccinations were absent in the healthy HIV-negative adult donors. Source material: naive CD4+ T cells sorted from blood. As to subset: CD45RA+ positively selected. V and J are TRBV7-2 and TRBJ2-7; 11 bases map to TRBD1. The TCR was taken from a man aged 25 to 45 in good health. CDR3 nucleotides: TGTGCCAGCAGCTCCGGACAGGGGGCGTACGAGCAGTACTTC. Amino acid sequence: CASSSGQGAYEQYF.